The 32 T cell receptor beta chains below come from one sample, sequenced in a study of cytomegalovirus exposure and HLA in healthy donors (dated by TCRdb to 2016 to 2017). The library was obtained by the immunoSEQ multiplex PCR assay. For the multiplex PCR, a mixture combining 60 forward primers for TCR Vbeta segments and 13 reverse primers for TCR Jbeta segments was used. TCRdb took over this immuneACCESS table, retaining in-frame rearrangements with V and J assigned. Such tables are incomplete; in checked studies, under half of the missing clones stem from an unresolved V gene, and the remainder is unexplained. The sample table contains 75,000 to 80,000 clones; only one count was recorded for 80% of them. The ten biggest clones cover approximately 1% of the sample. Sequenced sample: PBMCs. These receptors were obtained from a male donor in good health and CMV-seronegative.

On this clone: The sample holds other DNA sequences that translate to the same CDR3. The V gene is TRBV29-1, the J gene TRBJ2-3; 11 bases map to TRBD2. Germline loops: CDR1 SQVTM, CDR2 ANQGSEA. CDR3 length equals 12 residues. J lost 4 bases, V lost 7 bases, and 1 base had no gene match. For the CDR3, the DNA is TGCAGCGCGGGACTAGCGGCAGATACGCAGTATTTT. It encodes CSAGLAADTQYF.

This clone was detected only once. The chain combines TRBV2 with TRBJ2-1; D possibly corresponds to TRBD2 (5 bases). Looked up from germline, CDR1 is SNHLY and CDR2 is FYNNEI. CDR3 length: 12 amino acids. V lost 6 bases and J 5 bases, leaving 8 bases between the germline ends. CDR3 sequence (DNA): TGTGCCAGCAGCGGGGATAACAATGAGCAGTTCTTC. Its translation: CASSGDNNEQFF.

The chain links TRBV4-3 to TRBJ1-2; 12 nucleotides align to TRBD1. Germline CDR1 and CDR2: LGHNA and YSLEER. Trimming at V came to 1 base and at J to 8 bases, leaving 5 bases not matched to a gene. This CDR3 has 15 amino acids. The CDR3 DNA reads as TGCGCCAGCAGCCAAGGGGACAGGGGGCTCTGGGGCTACACCTTC. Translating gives CASSQGDRGLWGYTF.

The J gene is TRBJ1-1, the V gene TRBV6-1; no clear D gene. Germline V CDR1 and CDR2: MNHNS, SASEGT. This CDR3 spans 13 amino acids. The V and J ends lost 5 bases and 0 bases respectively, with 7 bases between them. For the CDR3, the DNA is TGTGCCAGCAGTTGGGCAATGAACACTGAAGCTTTCTTT. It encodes CASSWAMNTEAFF.

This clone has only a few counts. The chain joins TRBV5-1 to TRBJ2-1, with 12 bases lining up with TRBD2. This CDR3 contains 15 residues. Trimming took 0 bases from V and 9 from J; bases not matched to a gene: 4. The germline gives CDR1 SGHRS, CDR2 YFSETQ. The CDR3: CASSLEASGRAEQFF. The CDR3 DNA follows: TGCGCCAGCAGCTTGGAAGCTAGCGGGAGGGCTGAGCAGTTCTTC.

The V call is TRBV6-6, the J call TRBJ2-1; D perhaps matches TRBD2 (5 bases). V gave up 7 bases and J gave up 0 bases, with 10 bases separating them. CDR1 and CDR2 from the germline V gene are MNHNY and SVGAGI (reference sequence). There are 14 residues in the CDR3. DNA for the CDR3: TGTGCCAGCAATGTCGAGGGCTCCTACAATGAGCAGTTCTTC. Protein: CASNVEGSYNEQFF.

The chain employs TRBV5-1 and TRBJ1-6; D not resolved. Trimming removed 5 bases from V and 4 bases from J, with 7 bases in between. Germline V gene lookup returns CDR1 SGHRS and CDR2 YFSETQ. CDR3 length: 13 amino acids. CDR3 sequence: CASRQNYNSPLHF. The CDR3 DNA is TGCGCCAGCAGGCAGAATTATAATTCACCCCTCCACTTT.

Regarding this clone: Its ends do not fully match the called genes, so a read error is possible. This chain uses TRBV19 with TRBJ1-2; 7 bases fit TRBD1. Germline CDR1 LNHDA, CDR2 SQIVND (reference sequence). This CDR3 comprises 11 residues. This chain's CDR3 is CASSTSGTEVF. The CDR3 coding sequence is TGTGCCAGTAGTACCTCCGGGACAGAGGTCTTC.

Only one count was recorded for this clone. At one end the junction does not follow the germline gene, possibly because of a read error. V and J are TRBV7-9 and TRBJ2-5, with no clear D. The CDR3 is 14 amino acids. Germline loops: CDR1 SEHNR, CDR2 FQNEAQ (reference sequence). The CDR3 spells CSSSLNGIQETQYF. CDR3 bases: TGTTCCAGCAGCTTAAACGGTATTCAAGAGACCCAGTACTTC.

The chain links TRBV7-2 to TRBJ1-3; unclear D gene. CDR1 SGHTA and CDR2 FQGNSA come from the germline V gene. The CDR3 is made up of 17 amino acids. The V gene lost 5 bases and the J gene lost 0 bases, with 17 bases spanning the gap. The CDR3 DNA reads TGTGCCAGCAGCCCTCAGTCAGGAACCTCCTCTGGAAACACCATATATTTT. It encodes CASSPQSGTSSGNTIYF.

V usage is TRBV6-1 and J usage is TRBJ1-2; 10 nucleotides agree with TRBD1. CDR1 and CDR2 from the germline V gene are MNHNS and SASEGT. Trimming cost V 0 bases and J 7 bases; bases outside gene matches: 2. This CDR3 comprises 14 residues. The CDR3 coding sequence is TGTGCCAGCAGTGAAGCGGGACAGGGGTGTGGCTACACCTTC. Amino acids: CASSEAGQGCGYTF.

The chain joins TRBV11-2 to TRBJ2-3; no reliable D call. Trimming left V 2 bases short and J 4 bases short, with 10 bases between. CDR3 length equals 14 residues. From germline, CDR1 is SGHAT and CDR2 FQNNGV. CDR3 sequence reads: CASSLIAAPDTQYF. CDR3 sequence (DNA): TGTGCCAGCAGCTTAATTGCGGCCCCAGATACGCAGTATTTT.

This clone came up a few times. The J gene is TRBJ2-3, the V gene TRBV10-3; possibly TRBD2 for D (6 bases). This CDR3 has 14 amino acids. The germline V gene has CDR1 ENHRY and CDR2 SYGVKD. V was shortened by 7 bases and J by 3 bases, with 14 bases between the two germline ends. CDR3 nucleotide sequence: TGTGCCATCACACAGGCGGGATTGACAGATACGCAGTATTTT. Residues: CAITQAGLTDTQYF.

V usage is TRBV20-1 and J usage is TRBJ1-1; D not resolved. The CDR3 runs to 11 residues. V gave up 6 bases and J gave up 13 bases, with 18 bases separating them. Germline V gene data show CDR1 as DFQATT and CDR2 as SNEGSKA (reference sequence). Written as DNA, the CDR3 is TGCAGTGCCCCCACTAACCACGGAGGTTTCTTT. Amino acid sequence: CSAPTNHGGFF.

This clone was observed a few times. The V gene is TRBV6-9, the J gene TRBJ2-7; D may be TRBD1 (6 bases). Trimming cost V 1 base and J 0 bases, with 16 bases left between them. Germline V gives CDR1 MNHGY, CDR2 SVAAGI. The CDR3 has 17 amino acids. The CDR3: CASSYCGGQTSSYEQYF. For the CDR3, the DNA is TGTGCCAGCAGTTATTGTGGAGGACAGACGAGCTCCTACGAGCAGTACTTC.

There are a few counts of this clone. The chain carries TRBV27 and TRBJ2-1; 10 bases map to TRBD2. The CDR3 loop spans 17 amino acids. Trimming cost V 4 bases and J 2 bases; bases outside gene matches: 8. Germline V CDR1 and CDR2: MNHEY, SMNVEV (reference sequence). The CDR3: CASSSSGGLMPYNEQFF. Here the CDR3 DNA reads TGTGCCAGCAGTTCTAGCGGGGGCCTCATGCCCTACAATGAGCAGTTCTTC.

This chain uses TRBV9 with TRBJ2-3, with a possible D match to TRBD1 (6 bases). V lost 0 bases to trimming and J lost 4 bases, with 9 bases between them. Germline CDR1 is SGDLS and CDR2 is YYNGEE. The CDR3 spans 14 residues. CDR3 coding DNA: TGTGCCAGCAGCGTAGCGGACAGAGCAGATACGCAGTATTTT. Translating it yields CASSVADRADTQYF.

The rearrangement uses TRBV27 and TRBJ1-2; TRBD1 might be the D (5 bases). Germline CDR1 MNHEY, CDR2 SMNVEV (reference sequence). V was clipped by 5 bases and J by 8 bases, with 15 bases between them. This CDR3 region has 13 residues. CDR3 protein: CASSDQGWKGYTF. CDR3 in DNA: TGTGCCAGCAGTGATCAGGGTTGGAAAGGCTACACCTTC.

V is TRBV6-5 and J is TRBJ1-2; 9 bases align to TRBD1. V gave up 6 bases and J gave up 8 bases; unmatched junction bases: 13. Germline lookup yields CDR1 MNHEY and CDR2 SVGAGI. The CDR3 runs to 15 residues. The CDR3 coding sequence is TGTGCCAGCAGGCCTACTCCGGGACAGGGATCAGGCTACACCTTC. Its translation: CASRPTPGQGSGYTF.

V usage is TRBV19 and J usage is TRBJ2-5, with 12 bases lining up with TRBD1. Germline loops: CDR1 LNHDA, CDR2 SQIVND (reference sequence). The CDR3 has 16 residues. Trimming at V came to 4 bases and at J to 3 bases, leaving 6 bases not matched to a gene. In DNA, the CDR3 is TGTGCCAGTAGTACTAGGGGGACAGGGGGCGAAGAGACCCAGTACTTC. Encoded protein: CASSTRGTGGEETQYF.

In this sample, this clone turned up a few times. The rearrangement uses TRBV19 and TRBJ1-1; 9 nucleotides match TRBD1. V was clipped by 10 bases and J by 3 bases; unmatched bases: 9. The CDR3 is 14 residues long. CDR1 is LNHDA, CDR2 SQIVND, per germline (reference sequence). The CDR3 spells CATSRRDRDTEAFF. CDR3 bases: TGTGCCACCAGTCGCCGGGACAGGGACACTGAAGCTTTCTTT.

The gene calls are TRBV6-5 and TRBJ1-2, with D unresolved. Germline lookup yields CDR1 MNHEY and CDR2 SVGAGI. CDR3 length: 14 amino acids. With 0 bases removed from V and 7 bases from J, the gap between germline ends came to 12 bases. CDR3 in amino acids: CASSYSGGKAGYTF. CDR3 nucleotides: TGTGCCAGCAGTTACTCGGGAGGAAAGGCTGGCTACACCTTC.

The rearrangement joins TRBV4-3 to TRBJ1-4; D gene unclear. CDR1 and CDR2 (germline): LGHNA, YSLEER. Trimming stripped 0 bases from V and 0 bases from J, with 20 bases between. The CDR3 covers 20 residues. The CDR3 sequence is CASSQDNVVRSFATNEKLFF. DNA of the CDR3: TGCGCCAGCAGCCAAGATAATGTTGTGCGCTCCTTTGCAACTAATGAAAAACTGTTTTTT.

CDR3 DNA sequence: TGTGCCAGCAGCTCCGACACTGATCAGCCCCAGCATTTT. It translates to CASSSDTDQPQHF. This chain links TRBV5-5 with TRBJ1-5; D ambiguous. The CDR3 sequence is 13 residues long. Trimming stripped 3 bases from V and 5 bases from J, with 9 bases between. Germline lookup yields CDR1 SGHKS and CDR2 YYEKEE (reference sequence).

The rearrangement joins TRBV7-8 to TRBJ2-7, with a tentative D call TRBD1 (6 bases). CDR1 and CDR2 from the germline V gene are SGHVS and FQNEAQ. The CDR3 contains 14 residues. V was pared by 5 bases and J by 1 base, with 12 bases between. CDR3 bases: TGTGCCAGCAGCCGCGACAGGATGTCCTACGAGCAGTACTTC. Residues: CASSRDRMSYEQYF.

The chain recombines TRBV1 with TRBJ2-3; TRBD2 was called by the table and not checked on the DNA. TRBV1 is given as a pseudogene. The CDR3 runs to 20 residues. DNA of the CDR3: TGCACCAGCAGCCAAGAATCAACCACCCGACTCGAGATTCGCACAGATACGCAGTATTTT. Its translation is CTSSQESTTRLEIRTDTQYF.

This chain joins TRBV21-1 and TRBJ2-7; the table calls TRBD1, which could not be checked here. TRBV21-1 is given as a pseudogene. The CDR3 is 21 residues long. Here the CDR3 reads CASSKAVWLSEKQGLRDEQYF. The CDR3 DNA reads TGTGCCAGCAGCAAAGCGGTTTGGCTTTCGGAAAAACAGGGGTTGAGGGACGAGCAGTACTTC.

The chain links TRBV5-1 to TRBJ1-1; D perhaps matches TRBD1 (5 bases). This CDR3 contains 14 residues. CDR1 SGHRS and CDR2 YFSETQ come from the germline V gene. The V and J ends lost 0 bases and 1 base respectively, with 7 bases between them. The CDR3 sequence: CASSLERGNTEAFF. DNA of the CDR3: TGCGCCAGCAGCTTGGAAAGGGGGAACACTGAAGCTTTCTTT.

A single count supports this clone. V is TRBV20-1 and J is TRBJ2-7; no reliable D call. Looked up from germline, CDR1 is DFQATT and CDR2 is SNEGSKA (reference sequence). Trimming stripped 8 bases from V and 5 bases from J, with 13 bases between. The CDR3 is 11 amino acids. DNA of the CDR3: TGCAGTACTTCCGTGGGCGACGAGCAGTACTTC. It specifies CSTSVGDEQYF.

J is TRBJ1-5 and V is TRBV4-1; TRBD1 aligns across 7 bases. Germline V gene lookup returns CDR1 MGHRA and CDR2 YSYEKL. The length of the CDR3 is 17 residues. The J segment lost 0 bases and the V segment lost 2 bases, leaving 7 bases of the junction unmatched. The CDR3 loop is CASSQMSDRHSNQPQHF. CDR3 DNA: TGCGCCAGCAGCCAAATGTCGGACAGGCATAGCAATCAGCCCCAGCATTTT.

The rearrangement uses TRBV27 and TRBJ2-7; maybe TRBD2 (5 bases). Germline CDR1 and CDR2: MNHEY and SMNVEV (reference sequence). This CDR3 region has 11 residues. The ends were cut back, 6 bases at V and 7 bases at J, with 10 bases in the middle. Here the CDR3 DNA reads TGTGCCAGCAGGGGTCGAGGGGAGCAGTACTTC. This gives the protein CASRGRGEQYF.

The CDR3 protein is CAWSVQRSWGDRGGSGNTIYF. CDR3 nucleotides: TGTGCCTGGAGTGTACAGCGGTCTTGGGGGGACAGGGGAGGTTCTGGAAACACCATATATTTT. The chain links TRBV30 to TRBJ1-3; 10 bases are shared with TRBD1. The CDR3 extends over 21 amino acids. After removal of 0 bases from V and 1 base from J, the junction contained 18 bases not matched to a gene. From germline, CDR1 is GTSNPN and CDR2 SVGIG (reference sequence). The whole variable domain, remainder taken from reference TRBV30 and TRBJ1-3, is SQTIHQWPATLVQPVGSPLSLECTVEGTSNPNLYWYRQAAGRGLQLLFYSVGIGQISSEVPQNLSASRPQDRQFILSSKKLLLSDSGFYLCAWSVQRSWGDRGGSGNTIYFGEGSWLTVV.